This is a list of T cell receptor beta chains from one sample in a study of T-cell reconstitution after alpha-beta-depleted transplantation in children. TCRdb reprocessed the PCR reads with MiXCR, giving one entry per CDR3 protein. The profile shows 480,000 or so distinct CDR3 sequences, under 12% of them singletons. Sequenced here: PBMCs, sampled before TCRalphabeta/CD19-depleted stem cell transplant. These receptors were taken from a child younger than 10 with inherited bone marrow failure, due to receive a stem cell transplant. The CDR3 runs from the conserved cysteine through the conserved F or W. D genes are given only for firm matches. Clone size is not always given. Where it is, it says once, few, many or a class for expanded clones.

j_gene: TRBJ2-1
abundance: many
len: 16
d_gene: TRBD1
v_gene: TRBV12-3/TRBV12-4
CDR3nt: TGTGCCAGCAGTTTGGGGCCGGGACAGGGGTCCAATGAGCAGTTCTTC
CDR3aa: CASSLGPGQGSNEQFF

j_gene: TRBJ2-7
abundance: many
len: 18
d_gene: TRBD2
v_gene: TRBV27
CDR3nt: TGTGCCAGCAGTTTAGTCCCTATCCGGGGACTAACCCCATACGAGCAGTACTTC
CDR3aa: CASSLVPIRGLTPYEQYF

j_gene: TRBJ2-7
abundance: many
len: 14
d_gene: -
v_gene: TRBV28
CDR3nt: TGTGCCAGCAGTTTGCCAATCCAGTACTACGAGCAGTACTTC
CDR3aa: CASSLPIQYYEQYF

j_gene: TRBJ2-3
abundance: many
len: 17
d_gene: TRBD2
v_gene: TRBV3-1
CDR3nt: TGTGCCAGCAGCCGCCACCTCCGCCTAGCGGGAGCAGATACGCAGTATTTT
CDR3aa: CASSRHLRLAGADTQYF

j_gene: TRBJ2-7
abundance: -
len: 14
d_gene: -
v_gene: TRBV9
CDR3nt: TGTGCCAGCAGCGTAGGCGCCCTCCCGTACGAGCAGTACTTC
CDR3aa: CASSVGALPYEQYF

j_gene: TRBJ2-2
abundance: many
len: 14
d_gene: -
v_gene: TRBV29-1
CDR3nt: TGCAGCGCCGTAACAGGAGATTATGGCGGGGAGCTGTTTTTT
CDR3aa: CSAVTGDYGGELFF

j_gene: TRBJ1-1
abundance: many
len: 10
d_gene: -
v_gene: TRBV29-1
CDR3nt: TGCAGCGTTGTAGACACTGAAGCTTTCTTT
CDR3aa: CSVVDTEAFF

j_gene: TRBJ2-1
abundance: -
len: 20
d_gene: TRBD2
v_gene: TRBV5-3
CDR3nt: TGTGCCAGAAGCTTGGCGGCTAGCGGGAGGGCCGAGGGCTCCTACAATGAGCAGTTCTTC
CDR3aa: CARSLAASGRAEGSYNEQFF

j_gene: TRBJ1-2
abundance: many
len: 13
d_gene: -
v_gene: TRBV18
CDR3nt: TGTGCCAGCTCACCGGACGAAAACTATGGCTACACCTTC
CDR3aa: CASSPDENYGYTF

j_gene: TRBJ2-6
abundance: -
len: 15
d_gene: -
v_gene: TRBV12-3/TRBV12-4
CDR3nt: TGTGCCAGCAGTTCCTGGGACTCTGGGGCCAACGTCCTGACTTTC
CDR3aa: CASSSWDSGANVLTF

j_gene: TRBJ2-5
abundance: many
len: 16
d_gene: -
v_gene: TRBV7-8
CDR3nt: TGTGCCAGCAGCCCCCCGGAGGGTTGGGGACAAGAGACCCAGTACTTC
CDR3aa: CASSPPEGWGQETQYF

j_gene: TRBJ1-6
abundance: many
len: 15
d_gene: -
v_gene: TRBV5-5
CDR3nt: TGTGCCAGCAACCTGTGGGCGGCGTATAATTCACCCCTCCACTTT
CDR3aa: CASNLWAAYNSPLHF

j_gene: TRBJ2-1
abundance: many
len: 12
d_gene: -
v_gene: TRBV29-1
CDR3nt: TGCAGCGTTATGCGCGAGTACAATGAGCAGTTCTTC
CDR3aa: CSVMREYNEQFF

j_gene: TRBJ2-7
abundance: -
len: 17
d_gene: TRBD2
v_gene: TRBV29-1
CDR3nt: TGCAGCGTTGAAGATCTCCGGACTAGCGGGAGTTTCGACGAGCAGTACTTC
CDR3aa: CSVEDLRTSGSFDEQYF

j_gene: TRBJ1-4
abundance: many
len: 15
d_gene: TRBD1
v_gene: TRBV5-1
CDR3nt: TGCGCCAGCAGCTTCGATGGACAGGGGAACGAAAAACTGTTTTTT
CDR3aa: CASSFDGQGNEKLFF

j_gene: TRBJ2-1
abundance: -
len: 16
d_gene: TRBD2
v_gene: TRBV5-1
CDR3nt: TGCGCCAGCAGCTTGGGGGTAGCGGGAGTGTACAATGAGCAGTTCTTC
CDR3aa: CASSLGVAGVYNEQFF